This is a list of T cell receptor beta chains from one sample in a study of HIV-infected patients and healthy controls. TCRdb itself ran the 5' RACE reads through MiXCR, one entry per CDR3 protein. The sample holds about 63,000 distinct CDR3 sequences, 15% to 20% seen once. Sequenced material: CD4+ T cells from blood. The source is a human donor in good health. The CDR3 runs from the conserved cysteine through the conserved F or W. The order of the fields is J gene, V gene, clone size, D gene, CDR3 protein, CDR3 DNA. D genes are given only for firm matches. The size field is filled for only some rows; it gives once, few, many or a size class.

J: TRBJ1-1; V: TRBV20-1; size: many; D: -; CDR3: CSRQLNTEAFF; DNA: TGCAGTAGACAGTTGAACACTGAAGCTTTCTTT
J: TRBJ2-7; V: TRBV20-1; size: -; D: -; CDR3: CSAAGGGTDYEQYF; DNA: TGCAGTGCGGCGGGTGGGGGCACCGACTACGAGCAGTACTTC
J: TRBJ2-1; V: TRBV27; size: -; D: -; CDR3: CASRRGVGSYNEQFF; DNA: TGTGCCAGCAGAAGGGGAGTAGGGTCCTACAATGAGCAGTTCTTC
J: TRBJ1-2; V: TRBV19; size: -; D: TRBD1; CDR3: CASRRGTGGYGYTF; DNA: TGTGCCAGTAGAAGGGGGACAGGGGGCTATGGCTACACCTTC
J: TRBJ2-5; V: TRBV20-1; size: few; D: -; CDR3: CSAHSTRGGETQYF; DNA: TGCAGTGCTCACTCAACGAGGGGGGGGGAGACCCAGTACTTC
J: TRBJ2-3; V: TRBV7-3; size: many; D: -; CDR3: CASSLGGLTDTQYF; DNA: TGTGCCAGCAGCTTAGGAGGACTCACAGATACGCAGTATTTT
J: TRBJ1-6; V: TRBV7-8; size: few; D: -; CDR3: CASSNIRGQNSPLHF; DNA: TGTGCCAGCAGCAACATCCGGGGCCAAAATTCACCCCTCCACTTT
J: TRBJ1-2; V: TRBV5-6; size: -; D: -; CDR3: CASSYNYGYTF; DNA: TGTGCCAGCAGCTATAACTATGGCTACACCTTC
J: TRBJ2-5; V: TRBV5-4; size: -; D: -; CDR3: CASSLPLKETQYF; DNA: TGTGCCAGCAGCCTACCCCTCAAAGAGACCCAGTACTTC
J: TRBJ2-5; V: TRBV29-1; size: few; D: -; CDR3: CSGRLVQETQYF; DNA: TGCAGCGGACGACTAGTTCAAGAGACCCAGTACTTC
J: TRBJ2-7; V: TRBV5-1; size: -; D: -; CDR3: CASSLDLIEGEQYF; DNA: TGCGCCAGCAGCTTGGACCTGATTGAGGGCGAGCAGTACTTC
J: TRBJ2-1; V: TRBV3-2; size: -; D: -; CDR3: CASSQDGEVHQQNEQFF; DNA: TGTGCCAGCAGCCAAGACGGGGAGGTCCACCAACAGAATGAGCAGTTCTTC
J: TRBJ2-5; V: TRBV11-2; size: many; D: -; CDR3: CASSFQGPLETQYF; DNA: TGTGCCAGCAGCTTCCAGGGACCACTAGAGACCCAGTACTTC
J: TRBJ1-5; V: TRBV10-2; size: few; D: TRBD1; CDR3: CASGTGPYSNQPQHF; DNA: TGCGCCAGCGGGACAGGGCCCTATAGCAATCAGCCCCAGCATTTT
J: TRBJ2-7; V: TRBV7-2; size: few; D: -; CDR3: CASSGGGSYEQYF; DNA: TGTGCCAGCAGCGGAGGGGGCTCCTACGAGCAGTACTTC
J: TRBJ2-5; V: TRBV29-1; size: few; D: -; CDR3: CSVDGGLETQYF; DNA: TGCAGCGTTGACGGGGGGCTGGAGACCCAGTACTTC
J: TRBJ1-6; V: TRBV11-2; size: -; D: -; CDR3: CASSLAGRQEDSPLHF; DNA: TGTGCCAGCAGCTTAGCCGGACGGCAGGAAGATTCACCCCTCCACTTT
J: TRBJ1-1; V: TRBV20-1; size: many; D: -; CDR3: CSARDSMNTEAFF; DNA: TGCAGTGCTAGGGACTCCATGAACACTGAAGCTTTCTTT
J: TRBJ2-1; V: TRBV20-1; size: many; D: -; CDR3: CSARPNGGRGNGSSYNEQFF; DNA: TGCAGTGCTAGGCCCAATGGAGGAAGAGGAAACGGGAGTTCCTACAATGAGCAGTTCTTC
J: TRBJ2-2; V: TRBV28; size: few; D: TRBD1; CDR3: CASNPTGRTGELFF; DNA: TGTGCCAGCAACCCGACAGGGCGCACCGGGGAGCTGTTTTTT